This is a list of T cell receptor beta chains from one sample in a study of radiation and T cells in renal cell carcinoma. Profiled with immunoSEQ multiplex PCR; TCRdb holds only in-frame clones, not every one. The table includes more than 95,000 clones, about 81% detected once. The sample in question was blood, obtained from a patient whose treatment included radiotherapy and nephrectomy. Receptor source: a man in his fifties or sixties with renal cell carcinoma. Both conserved end residues are part of each CDR3. The D gene is left open where the match is weak. A clone size is listed for some rows: how often the clone was seen (once, few, many), or a class if it is expanded.

J | size | V | D | CDR3 | DNA
TRBJ2-1 | NA | TRBV25-1 | TRBD2 | CASRDAGAREQFF | TGTGCCAGCAGGGATGCGGGAGCTCGGGAGCAGTTCTTC
TRBJ2-3 | NA | TRBV7-2 | TRBD2 | CASSPDRGGLTDTQYF | TGTGCCAGCAGCCCCGACCGGGGGGGCCTCACAGATACGCAGTATTTT
TRBJ1-1 | NA | TRBV5-1 | NA | CASSSQGNTEAFF | TGCGCCAGCAGCTCACAGGGAAACACTGAAGCTTTCTTT
TRBJ1-1 | NA | TRBV5-4 | TRBD1 | CASSPGQGATEAFF | TGTGCCAGCAGCCCGGGACAGGGGGCCACTGAAGCTTTCTTT
TRBJ2-7 | NA | TRBV7-9 | NA | CASTLNRETYEQYF | TGTGCCAGCACCCTCAACAGGGAAACCTACGAGCAGTACTTC
TRBJ2-7 | NA | TRBV11-2 | NA | CASSLGQGPYEQYF | TGTGCCAGCAGCTTAGGCCAGGGTCCCTACGAGCAGTACTTC
TRBJ1-2 | NA | TRBV25-1 | NA | CASSDAVNYGYTF | TGTGCCAGCAGTGATGCAGTCAACTATGGCTACACCTTC
TRBJ2-1 | NA | TRBV5-1 | TRBD2 | CASTQTPAGDGYNEQFF | TGCGCCAGCACCCAAACTCCAGCGGGAGACGGCTACAATGAGCAGTTCTTC
TRBJ2-5 | NA | TRBV15 | NA | CATSRDRTQETQYF | TGTGCCACCAGCAGAGACAGGACACAAGAGACCCAGTACTTC
TRBJ2-1 | NA | TRBV11-1 | NA | CASSLNSNNEQFF | TGTGCCAGCAGCTTAAACAGTAACAATGAGCAGTTCTTC
TRBJ2-7 | NA | TRBV9 | NA | CASSAVYSPPPNEQYF | TGTGCCAGCAGCGCGGTGTATAGCCCCCCTCCTAACGAGCAGTACTTC
TRBJ2-3 | NA | TRBV9 | NA | CASSLGGSPTDTQYF | TGTGCCAGCAGCCTAGGGGGGAGTCCCACAGATACGCAGTATTTT
TRBJ2-3 | NA | TRBV5-5 | NA | CASTWGGTSTDTQYF | TGTGCCAGCACCTGGGGCGGGACTAGCACAGATACGCAGTATTTT
TRBJ2-3 | NA | TRBV5-4 | TRBD2 | CASSLDSGSDTQYF | TGTGCCAGCAGCTTGGATAGCGGGTCAGATACGCAGTATTTT
TRBJ2-3 | NA | TRBV14 | TRBD1 | CASSLQPQGDTQYF | TGTGCCAGCAGCCTCCAACCACAGGGGGATACGCAGTATTTT
TRBJ2-7 | NA | TRBV9 | NA | CASSLGHGSYEQYF | TGTGCCAGCAGTTTGGGACACGGCTCCTACGAGCAGTACTTC
TRBJ2-3 | few | TRBV11-2 | NA | CASSLRTDTQYF | TGTGCCAGCAGCTTACGTACAGATACGCAGTATTTT
TRBJ2-7 | NA | TRBV7-2 | NA | CASSNQPRIAYEQYF | TGTGCCAGCAGCAACCAACCAAGGATCGCCTACGAGCAGTACTTC
TRBJ2-7 | NA | TRBV6-1 | NA | CASRERTAAYEQYF | TGTGCCAGCAGGGAACGGACAGCAGCCTACGAGCAGTACTTC
TRBJ1-2 | NA | TRBV9 | NA | CASSVDGGLYGYTF | TGTGCCAGCAGCGTAGACGGAGGCCTCTATGGCTACACCTTC
TRBJ2-5 | NA | TRBV6-5 | NA | CASRHWGGGQETQYF | TGTGCCAGCAGACATTGGGGCGGCGGCCAAGAGACCCAGTACTTC
TRBJ1-5 | NA | TRBV30 | NA | CAWSPANQPQHF | TGTGCCTGGAGTCCCGCGAATCAGCCCCAGCATTTT
TRBJ2-5 | NA | TRBV19 | NA | CASSINRGGETQYF | TGTGCCAGTAGTATAAACAGGGGAGGCGAGACCCAGTACTTC
TRBJ1-1 | NA | TRBV21-1 | NA | CASSSACFQVMNTEAFF | TGTGCCAGCAGCTCCGCTTGTTTCCAGGTCATGAACACTGAAGCTTTCTTT
TRBJ2-7 | NA | TRBV7-9 | NA | CASSLGALTYEQYF | TGTGCCAGCAGCTTGGGAGCACTTACCTACGAGCAGTACTTC
TRBJ2-7 | once | TRBV2 | TRBD1 | CATGQNTYEQYF | TGTGCCACGGGACAGAACACCTACGAGCAGTACTTC
TRBJ2-1 | NA | TRBV5-4 | NA | CASSLGPAGEQFF | TGTGCCAGCAGCTTAGGACCGGCGGGGGAGCAGTTCTTC
TRBJ1-1 | NA | TRBV7-9 | NA | CASTPRVTEAFF | TGTGCCAGCACCCCTAGAGTCACTGAAGCTTTCTTT
TRBJ2-3 | NA | TRBV10-3 | NA | CAISEGATLGTDTQYF | TGTGCCATCAGTGAGGGAGCAACCCTGGGCACAGATACGCAGTATTTT
TRBJ1-1 | NA | TRBV5-6 | NA | CASSLWGANEAFF | TGTGCCAGCAGCTTGTGGGGGGCCAATGAAGCTTTCTTT
TRBJ1-1 | few | TRBV29-1 | NA | CSVDMGLRTEAFF | TGCAGCGTTGACATGGGGTTGCGCACTGAAGCTTTCTTT
TRBJ1-2 | NA | TRBV27 | TRBD1 | CASSLRQGAADYYGYTF | TGTGCCAGCAGTTTAAGACAGGGGGCAGCGGACTACTATGGCTACACCTTC
TRBJ1-1 | NA | TRBV6-5 | NA | CASSSSGVEAFF | TGTGCCAGCAGTTCCTCAGGGGTCGAGGCTTTCTTT
TRBJ1-1 | NA | TRBV19 | TRBD1 | CASSSRQGGGTEAFF | TGTGCCAGTAGTTCTAGACAGGGTGGGGGCACTGAAGCTTTCTTT
TRBJ2-1 | NA | TRBV7-9 | TRBD2 | CASSLVGHNDGGIEQFF | TGTGCCAGCAGCTTAGTGGGCCATAACGACGGGGGGATTGAGCAGTTCTTC
TRBJ2-7 | NA | TRBV7-3 | NA | CASSPDSDIPYEQYF | TGTGCCAGCAGCCCAGATTCGGACATACCCTACGAGCAGTACTTC
TRBJ1-6 | NA | TRBV2 | TRBD1 | CASSIGQGNSPLHF | TGTGCCAGCAGCATCGGACAGGGTAATTCACCCCTCCACTTT
TRBJ1-3 | NA | TRBV7-2 | NA | CASSLVGAPDSGNTIYF | TGTGCCAGCAGCTTAGTTGGGGCCCCCGACTCTGGAAACACCATATATTTT
TRBJ2-7 | once | TRBV7-9 | TRBD2 | CASSLEDSGEQYF | TGTGCCAGCAGCTTAGAGGATAGCGGGGAGCAGTACTTC
TRBJ2-1 | NA | TRBV6-5 | TRBD2 | CASSYPGLAGNEQFF | TGTGCCAGCAGTTACCCGGGACTAGCGGGGAACGAGCAGTTCTTC
TRBJ2-2 | NA | TRBV2 | TRBD2 | CASRGGTATGELFF | TGTGCCAGCAGGGGAGGGACGGCCACCGGGGAGCTGTTTTTT
TRBJ1-3 | NA | TRBV28 | NA | CASSPGQDSGNTIYF | TGTGCCAGCAGCCCGGGACAAGACTCTGGAAACACCATATATTTT
TRBJ2-7 | NA | TRBV10-2 | TRBD1 | CASSSGTVSYEQYF | TGCGCCAGCAGTTCCGGGACAGTTTCCTACGAGCAGTACTTC
TRBJ2-2 | NA | TRBV7-2 | NA | CASGPPGLGGTGELFF | TGTGCCAGCGGACCACCGGGCCTCGGGGGCACCGGGGAGCTGTTTTTT
TRBJ1-2 | NA | TRBV5-4 | NA | CASSPTTGANYGYTF | TGTGCCAGCAGTCCCACGACAGGAGCTAACTATGGCTACACCTTC
TRBJ2-3 | NA | TRBV7-2 | NA | CASSPYIGPPDTQYF | TGTGCCAGCAGCCCATACATAGGGCCCCCGGATACGCAGTATTTT
TRBJ2-1 | NA | TRBV25-1 | NA | CASSVQPAGEQFF | TGTGCCAGCAGTGTGCAGCCCGCCGGTGAGCAGTTCTTC
TRBJ1-1 | NA | TRBV9 | NA | CASSVDTLNTEAFF | TGTGCCAGCAGCGTAGATACCCTGAACACTGAAGCTTTCTTT
TRBJ2-5 | once | TRBV15 | NA | CATSRGGPEETQYF | TGTGCCACCAGCAGAGGGGGGCCGGAGGAGACCCAGTACTTC
TRBJ1-6 | NA | TRBV18 | TRBD1 | CASSRGQGGTSYNSPLHF | TGTGCCAGCTCACGAGGACAGGGAGGGACCTCCTATAATTCACCCCTCCACTTT
TRBJ1-5 | few | TRBV6-1 | NA | CASSVYGGNQPQHF | TGTGCCAGCAGTGTATACGGGGGCAATCAGCCCCAGCATTTT
TRBJ2-7 | NA | TRBV30 | NA | CAWNRGPMSEQYF | TGTGCCTGGAATCGGGGGCCCATGTCAGAGCAGTACTTC
TRBJ2-7 | NA | TRBV4-2 | NA | CASSQELDAWTSSYEQYF | TGTGCCAGCAGCCAAGAGCTCGACGCTTGGACTTCTTCCTACGAGCAGTACTTC